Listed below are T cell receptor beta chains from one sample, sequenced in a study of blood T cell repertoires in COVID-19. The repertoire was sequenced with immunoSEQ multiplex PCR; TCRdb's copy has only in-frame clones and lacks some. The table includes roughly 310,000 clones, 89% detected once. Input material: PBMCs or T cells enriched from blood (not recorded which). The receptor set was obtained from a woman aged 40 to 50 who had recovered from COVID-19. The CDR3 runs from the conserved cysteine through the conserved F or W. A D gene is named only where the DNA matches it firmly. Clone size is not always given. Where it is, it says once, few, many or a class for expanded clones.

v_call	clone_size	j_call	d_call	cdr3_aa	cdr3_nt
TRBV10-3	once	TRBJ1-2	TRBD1	CAISESGTVNGYTF	TGTGCCATCAGTGAGTCGGGGACAGTCAATGGCTACACCTTC
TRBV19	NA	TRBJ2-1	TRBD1	CASSMGQGYNEQFF	TGTGCCAGTAGTATGGGACAGGGGTACAATGAGCAGTTCTTC
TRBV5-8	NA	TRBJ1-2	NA	CASSLWRGGDGYTF	TGTGCCAGCAGCTTGTGGCGGGGAGGGGATGGCTACACCTTC
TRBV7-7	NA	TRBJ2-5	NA	CASSPLTGLGTQYF	TGTGCTAGCAGCCCCCTTACAGGCTTGGGGACCCAGTACTTC
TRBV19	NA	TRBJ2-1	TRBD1	CASSQGGTSYNEQFF	TGTGCCAGTAGTCAAGGGGGCACGTCCTACAATGAGCAGTTCTTC
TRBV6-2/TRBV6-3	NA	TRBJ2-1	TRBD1	CASSYRTGAEFF	TGTGCCAGCAGTTATCGGACAGGCGCGGAGTTCTTC
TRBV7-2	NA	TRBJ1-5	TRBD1	CASSLVGTGTFLGNQPQHF	TGTGCCAGCAGCTTAGTGGGGACAGGGACGTTTTTGGGCAATCAGCCCCAGCATTTT
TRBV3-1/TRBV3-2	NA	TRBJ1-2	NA	CASSRGQGGNGYTF	TGTGCCAGCAGCCGGGGGCAAGGTGGTAATGGCTACACCTTC
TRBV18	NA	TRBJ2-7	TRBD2	CASSSGEGIIYEQYF	TGTGCCAGCTCCAGCGGGGAGGGGATAATATACGAGCAGTACTTC
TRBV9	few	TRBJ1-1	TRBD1	CASSEPSGQGQIEAFF	TGTGCCAGCAGCGAGCCGTCGGGACAGGGACAGATTGAAGCTTTCTTT
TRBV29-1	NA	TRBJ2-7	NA	CSLRMRARRRDEQYF	TGCAGCCTTCGGATGAGGGCCAGGCGTCGCGACGAGCAGTACTTC